The 27 T cell receptor beta chains below come from one sample, sequenced in a study of blood T cell repertoires in COVID-19. Generated by immunoSEQ multiplex PCR, the TCRdb table keeps only in-frame clones and is missing some. The table has around 170,000 clones, roughly nine tenths seen once. Input material: peripheral blood. These receptors all come from a woman aged 70-85 years with acute or convalescent COVID-19.

The V gene is TRBV7-2, the J gene TRBJ2-3; D is ambiguous. The CDR3 extends over 12 amino acids. Germline CDR1 and CDR2: SGHTA and FQGNSA. The V end lost 5 bases, the J end lost 2 bases, and 5 bases lay between the germline ends. The CDR3 DNA follows: TGTGCCAGCAGCCTATACACAGATACGCAGTATTTT. Amino acids: CASSLYTDTQYF.

This chain links TRBV29-1 with TRBJ2-1; a possible D gene is TRBD1 (5 bases). The CDR3 spans 17 residues. With 6 bases removed from V and 0 bases from J, the gap between germline ends came to 21 bases. Germline V CDR1 and CDR2: SQVTM, ANQGSEA. The CDR3 DNA sequence: TGCAGCGTCACAAGACGTGGACACCGGAGCTCCTACAATGAGCAGTTCTTC. It is translated as CSVTRRGHRSSYNEQFF.

V and J are TRBV9 and TRBJ1-4; no clear D. The germline CDR1 and CDR2 sequences are SGDLS and YYNGEE. Trimming took 0 bases from V and 5 from J, leaving 14 bases between them. CDR3 length: 16 residues. Here the CDR3 reads CASSVAGGRGNEKLFF. CDR3 coding DNA: TGTGCCAGCAGCGTAGCTGGAGGGCGAGGGAATGAAAAACTGTTTTTT.

The chain links TRBV7-9 to TRBJ2-3; 8 nucleotides line up with TRBD2. The V segment lost 1 base and the J segment 5 bases; nucleotides outside the gene matches: 14. The germline gives CDR1 SEHNR, CDR2 FQNEAQ (reference sequence). CDR3 length: 18 amino acids. In nucleotides, the CDR3 is TGTGCCAGCAGCTTAGATGTGGTTGGGACTAGAGCCCAAGATACGCAGTATTTT. It translates to CASSLDVVGTRAQDTQYF. Supplemented by reference TRBV7-9 and TRBJ2-3, the full variable domain reads DTGVSQNPRHKITKRGQNVTFRCDPISEHNRLYWYRQTLGQGPEFLTYFQNEAQLEKSRLLSDRFSAERPKGSFSTLEIQRTEQGDSAMYLCASSLDVVGTRAQDTQYFGPGTRLTVL.

The rearrangement joins TRBV14 to TRBJ1-3; D gene uncertain. CDR1 is SGHDN, CDR2 FVKESK, per germline. This CDR3 is built from 14 residues. Deletions cut 4 bases from V and 0 bases from J, with 7 bases between. CDR3: CASSRSYSGNTIYF. CDR3 nucleotide sequence: TGTGCCAGCAGCCGTAGTTACTCTGGAAACACCATATATTTT.

The chain has TRBV14 and TRBJ2-1; TRBD2 is a possible D gene (7 bases). The length of the CDR3 is 17 residues. Trimming cost V 3 bases and J 0 bases, with 15 bases left between them. Per the germline V gene, CDR1 is SGHDN and CDR2 is FVKESK. Written as DNA, the CDR3 is TGTGCCAGCAGCCACCCTCGGGGAGGGGGCTCCTACAATGAGCAGTTCTTC. Translation gives CASSHPRGGGSYNEQFF.

V gene TRBV2 combines with J gene TRBJ1-6; 9 bases agree with TRBD1. Germline values: CDR1 SNHLY, CDR2 FYNNEI. The J segment lost 10 bases and the V segment lost 4 bases, leaving 11 bases of the junction unmatched. CDR3 length: 16 amino acids. The CDR3 loop is CASSADAGTGWSPLHF. The DNA of the CDR3 is TGTGCCAGCAGTGCAGACGCCGGGACAGGGTGGTCACCCCTCCACTTT.

The J gene is TRBJ1-2, the V gene TRBV24-1, with 8 nucleotides matching TRBD1. The CDR3 is 14 amino acids. Per the germline V gene, CDR1 is KGHDR and CDR2 is SFDVKD. J gave up 8 bases and V 2 bases, and 6 bases lay outside the gene matches. CDR3 coding DNA: TGTGCCACCAGTGATTCCCGGACAGGGTACGGCTACACCTTC. Amino acids: CATSDSRTGYGYTF.

This sequence joins TRBV7-3 and TRBJ2-1; tentatively, D is TRBD2 (5 bases). The V gene's germline CDR1 is SGHTA and CDR2 FQGTGA. The CDR3 is made up of 14 amino acids. Trimming removed 6 bases at V and 9 bases at J, with 18 bases between. In DNA, the CDR3 is TGTGCCAGCAGACACGACGCGGGCCGGGGTGAGCAGTTCTTC. Amino acid sequence: CASRHDAGRGEQFF.

The chain's CDR3 is CAWSSGLAYSGANVLTF. In DNA, the CDR3 is TGTGCCTGGAGTTCGGGACTAGCGTACTCTGGGGCCAACGTCCTGACTTTC. V gene TRBV30 combines with J gene TRBJ2-6; 10 bases agree with TRBD2. The CDR3 is made up of 17 amino acids. Germline CDR1 and CDR2: GTSNPN and SVGIG (reference sequence). Losses at the gene ends were 2 bases for V and 0 bases for J; bases not matched to a gene: 4.

The rearrangement links TRBV23-1 to TRBJ2-2; D is possibly TRBD1 (6 bases). TRBV23-1 is noted as an ORF with a role that remains uncertain. Trimming shortened V by 7 bases and J by 0 bases, and 15 bases separated the two germline ends. The CDR3 loop spans 16 amino acids. CDR3 sequence reads: CASTSTDSANTGELFF. CDR3 DNA sequence: TGCGCCAGCACTTCCACGGACAGCGCGAACACCGGGGAGCTGTTTTTT.

This sequence joins TRBV19 and TRBJ2-5, with 8 bases identical to TRBD2. The CDR3 sequence is 17 residues long. CDR1 is LNHDA, CDR2 SQIVND, per germline (reference sequence). J lost 1 base, V lost 6 bases, and 13 bases had no gene match. CDR3: CASSLGTLAGGQETQYF. The CDR3, as DNA: TGTGCCAGTAGCCTGGGGACTCTAGCGGGTGGCCAAGAGACCCAGTACTTC.

The rearrangement joins TRBV19 to TRBJ1-1, with 8 positions matching TRBD1. V was clipped by 8 bases and J by 5 bases; unmatched bases: 7. Looked up from germline, CDR1 is LNHDA and CDR2 is SQIVND (reference sequence). This CDR3 comprises 13 residues. CDR3 DNA: TGTGCCAGTTCACAGGGGGTGTTAACTGAAGCTTTCTTT. This gives the protein CASSQGVLTEAFF.

This chain joins TRBV4-2 and TRBJ1-6; TRBD1 matches at 10 bases. V lost 3 bases to trimming and J lost 9 bases; unmatched junction nucleotides: 11. CDR1 is LGHNA and CDR2 is YNFKEQ in the germline V gene. The CDR3 has 17 amino acids. This CDR3 reads CASSQAGTGAVSSPLHF. CDR3 nucleotide sequence: TGTGCCAGCAGCCAGGCCGGGACAGGGGCGGTCAGTTCACCCCTCCACTTT.

V usage is TRBV4-2 and J usage is TRBJ2-2; D ambiguous. The length of the CDR3 is 15 residues. Germline values: CDR1 LGHNA, CDR2 YNFKEQ. V gave up 2 bases and J gave up 4 bases, with 11 bases separating them. The DNA for the CDR3 is TGTGCCAGCAGCCAACTCGTGAGCGCCACCGGGGAGCTGTTTTTT. This sequence encodes CASSQLVSATGELFF.

The chain has TRBV19 and TRBJ2-1; the match to TRBD1 covers 7 bases. Germline V gene lookup returns CDR1 LNHDA and CDR2 SQIVND (reference sequence). J gave up 0 bases and V 8 bases, and 13 bases lay outside the gene matches. The CDR3 sequence is 17 residues long. CDR3 loop: CASARDSHLSSYNEQFF. In nucleotides, the CDR3 is TGTGCCAGTGCCCGGGACAGCCACCTTAGCTCCTACAATGAGCAGTTCTTC.

The chain uses TRBV5-1 and TRBJ1-6; perhaps TRBD1 as D (5 bases). Between the trimmed V and J ends, which lost 4 bases and 8 bases, there was a span of 13 bases. This CDR3 is 14 amino acids long. Germline V gene data show CDR1 as SGHRS and CDR2 as YFSETQ. As DNA, the CDR3 is TGCGCCAGCAGCCCCCGGGGGGGTGATTCACCCCTCCACTTT. Protein: CASSPRGGDSPLHF.

This chain connects TRBV4-3 to TRBJ2-7, with 12 bases lining up with TRBD2. The V gene end was trimmed by 1 base and the J gene end by 4 bases; junction bases not matched to a gene: 8. Germline V lookup: CDR1 LGHNA, CDR2 YSLEER. The CDR3 is 17 residues long. CDR3 sequence reads: CASSQARPGLAGYEQYF. DNA of the CDR3: TGCGCCAGCAGCCAAGCCCGGCCGGGACTAGCGGGTTACGAGCAGTACTTC.

The chain links TRBV4-2 to TRBJ1-2, with unresolved D. CDR3 size: 16 residues. Germline loops: CDR1 LGHNA, CDR2 YNFKEQ. Trimming shortened V by 4 bases and J by 0 bases, and 15 bases separated the two germline ends. This CDR3 reads CASSPLMTGPNYGYTF. DNA of the CDR3: TGTGCCAGCAGCCCACTTATGACTGGCCCTAACTATGGCTACACCTTC.

V and J are TRBV5-4 and TRBJ2-5, with TRBD2 identical over 8 bases. The CDR3 runs to 17 residues. Germline V gene data show CDR1 as SGHNT and CDR2 as YYREEE (reference sequence). The V segment lost 0 bases and the J segment 7 bases; nucleotides outside the gene matches: 14. For the CDR3, the DNA is TGTGCCAGCAGCTTGGCCGCCGGGATAGCGGGGTCGGCGACCCAGTACTTC. Translated: CASSLAAGIAGSATQYF.

This clone was observed a handful of times. Other DNA sequences from this sample encode an identical CDR3 as well. CDR3 protein: CASSRTGDGYTF. CDR3 nucleotide sequence: TGTGCCAGCAGTCGGACAGGGGATGGCTACACCTTC. The chain uses TRBV12-3 or TRBV12-4 and TRBJ1-2; 9 bases agree with TRBD1. V dropped 5 bases and J dropped 6; count of bases not matched to a gene: 1. The CDR3 covers 12 residues.

The chain carries TRBV28 and TRBJ2-4; 12 bases are a match to TRBD2. Unmatched junction bases numbered 3, after V lost 4 bases and J lost 8 bases. The CDR3 is 14 residues long. CDR1 is MDHEN, CDR2 SYDVKM, per germline. The CDR3 reads CASSWTSGKDIQYF. The CDR3 DNA reads as TGTGCCAGCAGTTGGACTAGCGGGAAGGACATTCAGTACTTC.

Comment on this clone: The junction departs from germline at one end; a sequencing error may be responsible. The rearrangement joins TRBV28 to TRBJ2-5, with TRBD1 matching 7 bases. CDR3 length: 16 residues. CDR1 is MDHEN and CDR2 is SYDVKM in the germline V gene. The CDR3 DNA follows: TGTGCCAACAGTTTGTACAGGGGTACTTTTTTGGAGACCCAGTACTTC. This codes for CANSLYRGTFLETQYF.

This clone was counted between two and nine times. The V and J genes are TRBV6-2 or TRBV6-3 and TRBJ1-2, with D possibly matching TRBD1 (6 bases). CDR3 length equals 14 residues. Germline-derived CDR1 and CDR2 are MNHEY and SVGEGT. Trimming removed 0 bases at V and 7 bases at J, with 12 bases between. The CDR3 DNA reads TGTGCCAGCAGTTACTCTCCGGGGGGCATTGGCTACACCTTC. Translating it yields CASSYSPGGIGYTF.

The V call is TRBV4-1, the J call TRBJ1-2, with D perhaps matching TRBD1 (6 bases). CDR1 is MGHRA and CDR2 is YSYEKL in the germline V gene. V was cut by 0 bases and J by 8 bases, with 13 bases left in between. The CDR3 is 14 residues long. The DNA for the CDR3 is TGCGCCAGCAGCCAAGATAAGGCAGGGGTGGGCTACACCTTC. Amino acid sequence: CASSQDKAGVGYTF.

V is TRBV6-2 or TRBV6-3 and J is TRBJ2-5, with D maybe TRBD2 (5 bases). The V gene's germline CDR1 is MNHEY and CDR2 SVGEGT. The CDR3 is made up of 16 amino acids. V gave up 2 bases and J gave up 4 bases, with 17 bases separating them. The CDR3 loop is CASSYDPRSRGETQYF. The DNA for the CDR3 is TGTGCCAGCAGTTACGACCCTCGGTCCCGGGGAGAGACCCAGTACTTC.

Regarding this clone: Other DNA sequences in this specimen translate into the identical CDR3. The chain combines TRBV7-2 with TRBJ1-1; no clear D gene. The V gene's germline CDR1 is SGHTA and CDR2 FQGNSA. This CDR3 comprises 14 residues. V gave up 4 bases and J gave up 4 bases, with 13 bases separating them. The CDR3 DNA is TGTGCCAGCAGCTATCGACAAGGAAGCACTGAAGCTTTCTTT. Translation gives CASSYRQGSTEAFF.